Listed below are T cell receptor beta chains from one sample, sequenced in a study of cytomegalovirus exposure and HLA in healthy donors. Repertoires were generated with immunoSEQ multiplex PCR, while TCRdb's copy carries only in-frame clones and drops some. The sample has around 75,000 clones. Material: PBMCs. The receptors were gathered from a man between 35 and 55 years old in good health and CMV-seronegative. CDR3s leave out the opening cysteine and the closing phenylalanine or tryptophan.

j_gene: TRBJ2-1; v_gene: TRBV29-1; CDR3aa: SVEYGTSGRYNEQF
j_gene: TRBJ2-5; v_gene: TRBV11-2; CDR3aa: ASSRLTGDTSQETQY
j_gene: TRBJ2-6; v_gene: TRBV10-3; CDR3aa: AISPRGFSGANVLT
j_gene: TRBJ2-1; v_gene: TRBV19; CDR3aa: ASSRGWKRGGSSYNEQF
j_gene: TRBJ2-7; v_gene: TRBV7-9; CDR3aa: ASSTGGGVTYEQY
j_gene: TRBJ2-7; v_gene: TRBV5-1; CDR3aa: ASSFGTVSYEQY
j_gene: TRBJ1-1; v_gene: TRBV10-3; CDR3aa: AISESKGQVNTEAF
j_gene: TRBJ1-5; v_gene: TRBV19; CDR3aa: ASSIDRDQPQH
j_gene: .; v_gene: TRBV30; CDR3aa: AWSDIQDLGLSHEQY
j_gene: TRBJ2-1; v_gene: TRBV27; CDR3aa: ASSFATSGRGEQF
j_gene: TRBJ2-2; v_gene: TRBV30; CDR3aa: AWSGQGRAAGELF
j_gene: TRBJ2-3; v_gene: TRBV30; CDR3aa: AWSSGGASPDTQY
j_gene: TRBJ2-7; v_gene: TRBV4-1; CDR3aa: ASSKYQTTSYEQY
j_gene: TRBJ2-2; v_gene: TRBV6-4; CDR3aa: ASSATGGLTGELF
j_gene: TRBJ1-2; v_gene: TRBV30; CDR3aa: AWSALLGQGGHGYT
j_gene: TRBJ2-1; v_gene: TRBV7-7; CDR3aa: ASSLNGGDYNEQF
j_gene: TRBJ1-6; v_gene: TRBV5-1; CDR3aa: ASSTGTARYNSPLH
j_gene: .; v_gene: TRBV4-1; CDR3aa: ASSQKTTAGGASYEQY
j_gene: TRBJ1-1; v_gene: TRBV30; CDR3aa: AWSRRDSLNTEAF
j_gene: TRBJ2-1; v_gene: TRBV7-6; CDR3aa: ASSLGASGGTNEQF
j_gene: TRBJ1-5; v_gene: TRBV28; CDR3aa: ASSSRRQGASNQPQH
j_gene: TRBJ2-3; v_gene: TRBV5-1; CDR3aa: ASSLARLAGNTDTQY
j_gene: TRBJ2-7; v_gene: TRBV4-3; CDR3aa: AGPPGQVCYEQY
j_gene: TRBJ1-1; v_gene: TRBV19; CDR3aa: ASSMRGRGPIGDTEAF
j_gene: TRBJ2-1; v_gene: TRBV7-2; CDR3aa: ASSFRPGQPDNEQF
j_gene: TRBJ2-4; v_gene: TRBV6-6; CDR3aa: ASSYTPPGGSWVQY
j_gene: TRBJ1-5; v_gene: TRBV2; CDR3aa: ASSPQGITQPQH